A selection of T cell receptor beta chains follows, all from one sample in a study of OX40 agonist ivuxolimab in advanced cancers. The protocol was immunoSEQ multiplex PCR, while the TCRdb copy is restricted to in-frame clones and leaves out a portion. This sample has around 29,000 clones, with more than 75% found just once. Here the sequenced sample was CD4+ or CD8+ T cells sorted from blood, taken in a trial of the OX40 agonist ivuxolimab. These receptors were collected from an adult with an advanced solid tumor such as melanoma, head and neck, liver or kidney cancer. Each CDR3 is given with its conserved first and last residue. Each record gives: clone size, J gene, D gene, V gene, CDR3 DNA, CDR3 protein. The D gene is left open where the match is weak. Not all rows give a size; the values are once, few, many and, for expanded clones, a class.

clone_size: few; j_call: TRBJ2-7; d_call: TRBD2; v_call: TRBV7-9; cdr3_nt: TGTGCCAGCAGCTCATGGACTAGCGGGAACTCCTACGAGCAGTACTTC; cdr3_aa: CASSSWTSGNSYEQYF
clone_size: NA; j_call: TRBJ2-5; d_call: NA; v_call: TRBV19; cdr3_nt: TGTGCCAGTAGTATTTATCTGAAAGAGACCCAGTACTTC; cdr3_aa: CASSIYLKETQYF
clone_size: NA; j_call: TRBJ2-1; d_call: NA; v_call: TRBV5-4; cdr3_nt: TGTGCCACAGGAGGTAATGAGCAGTTCTTC; cdr3_aa: CATGGNEQFF
clone_size: NA; j_call: TRBJ1-2; d_call: NA; v_call: TRBV6-5; cdr3_nt: TGTGCCAGCAGTTTCGGGGATGGCTACACCTTC; cdr3_aa: CASSFGDGYTF
clone_size: NA; j_call: TRBJ2-3; d_call: NA; v_call: TRBV28; cdr3_nt: TGTGCCAGCAGTCTGACTATAGGCGCAGATACGCAGTATTTT; cdr3_aa: CASSLTIGADTQYF
clone_size: NA; j_call: TRBJ2-7; d_call: NA; v_call: TRBV29-1; cdr3_nt: TGCAGCGTTTTAGCAGTCGGGACAAACTCCTACGAGCAGTACTTC; cdr3_aa: CSVLAVGTNSYEQYF
clone_size: once; j_call: TRBJ1-4; d_call: NA; v_call: TRBV2; cdr3_nt: TGTGCCAGCAGTCTTCAGGATAATGAAAAACTGTTTTTT; cdr3_aa: CASSLQDNEKLFF
clone_size: NA; j_call: TRBJ2-3; d_call: NA; v_call: TRBV20-1; cdr3_nt: TGCAGTGCCCTAGGAGGATTTGCGCAGTATTTT; cdr3_aa: CSALGGFAQYF
clone_size: NA; j_call: TRBJ2-3; d_call: NA; v_call: TRBV15; cdr3_nt: TGTGCCACCAGCAGAGATCTAGGGACGTTAGATACGCAGTATTTT; cdr3_aa: CATSRDLGTLDTQYF
clone_size: NA; j_call: TRBJ2-5; d_call: TRBD2; v_call: TRBV7-9; cdr3_nt: TGTGCCAGCAGCTTACAAGCGGGGGGGCCGGAGACCCAGTACTTC; cdr3_aa: CASSLQAGGPETQYF
clone_size: once; j_call: TRBJ2-7; d_call: NA; v_call: TRBV28; cdr3_nt: TGTGCCAGCAGTGGGGACGAGCAGTACTTC; cdr3_aa: CASSGDEQYF
clone_size: NA; j_call: TRBJ2-3; d_call: TRBD2; v_call: TRBV7-6; cdr3_nt: TGTGCCAGCAGCCCCAGCGCGGGAGGGCCTGATACGCAGTATTTT; cdr3_aa: CASSPSAGGPDTQYF
clone_size: NA; j_call: TRBJ2-7; d_call: TRBD2; v_call: TRBV7-9; cdr3_nt: TGTGCCAGCAGTCCCGACTGGGCGGGGGAGGACTACGAGCAGTACTTC; cdr3_aa: CASSPDWAGEDYEQYF
clone_size: NA; j_call: TRBJ1-2; d_call: NA; v_call: TRBV7-6; cdr3_nt: TGTGCCAGCAGCTTAGGACAGTGGGGTGATACTAACTATGGCTACACCTTC; cdr3_aa: CASSLGQWGDTNYGYTF
clone_size: NA; j_call: TRBJ2-7; d_call: NA; v_call: TRBV28; cdr3_nt: TGTGCCAGCAGTTTATCGGCAGGGAGCTCCTACGAGCAGTACTTC; cdr3_aa: CASSLSAGSSYEQYF
clone_size: medium-sized; j_call: TRBJ1-2; d_call: NA; v_call: TRBV5-4; cdr3_nt: TGTGCCAGCAGTCTTCAGGGGAGTGTCGATGGCTACACCTTC; cdr3_aa: CASSLQGSVDGYTF
clone_size: NA; j_call: TRBJ2-2; d_call: NA; v_call: TRBV28; cdr3_nt: TGTGCCAGCAGTTTGCCCTCCTTGATTCCCATGCGCACCGGGGAGCTGTTTTTT; cdr3_aa: CASSLPSLIPMRTGELFF
clone_size: NA; j_call: TRBJ2-5; d_call: NA; v_call: TRBV4-1; cdr3_nt: TGCGCCAGCAGCCAAGATCCCACACAGTGGGGAGTGGAGACCCAGTACTTC; cdr3_aa: CASSQDPTQWGVETQYF
clone_size: NA; j_call: TRBJ1-2; d_call: NA; v_call: TRBV7-6; cdr3_nt: TGTGCCAGCAGCCCGCGACCGGATCCTGGGGGTTATGGCTACACCTTC; cdr3_aa: CASSPRPDPGGYGYTF
clone_size: NA; j_call: TRBJ1-1; d_call: NA; v_call: TRBV13; cdr3_nt: TGTGCCAGCAGCGTCCGAGTAGGGGCATTTGGAGCTTTCTTT; cdr3_aa: CASSVRVGAFGAFF
clone_size: NA; j_call: TRBJ2-7; d_call: NA; v_call: TRBV7-9; cdr3_nt: TGTGCCAGCAGCTCATCTGCCCGGAGACCCGAGCAGTACTTC; cdr3_aa: CASSSSARRPEQYF
clone_size: NA; j_call: TRBJ2-5; d_call: TRBD2; v_call: TRBV27; cdr3_nt: TGTGCCAGCAGTTCTAGCGGGAGTACGGAGACCCAGTACTTC; cdr3_aa: CASSSSGSTETQYF
clone_size: NA; j_call: TRBJ2-3; d_call: NA; v_call: TRBV7-9; cdr3_nt: TGTGCCAGCAGCTCTAGATTTTCCCGGGACCACACAGATACGCAGTATTTT; cdr3_aa: CASSSRFSRDHTDTQYF
clone_size: NA; j_call: TRBJ2-3; d_call: NA; v_call: TRBV2; cdr3_nt: TGTGCCAGCAGTGAAGAGGTGGCCAACGGGGATACGCAGTATTTT; cdr3_aa: CASSEEVANGDTQYF
clone_size: NA; j_call: TRBJ2-3; d_call: NA; v_call: TRBV7-6; cdr3_nt: TGTGCCAGCAGCTTAAGACTTGGCACAGATACGCAGTATTTT; cdr3_aa: CASSLRLGTDTQYF
clone_size: NA; j_call: TRBJ1-4; d_call: NA; v_call: TRBV28; cdr3_nt: TGTGCCAGCAGTTTATATGGGTCGCCTAATGAAAAACTGTTTTTT; cdr3_aa: CASSLYGSPNEKLFF
clone_size: NA; j_call: TRBJ2-2; d_call: NA; v_call: TRBV4-3; cdr3_nt: TGCGCCAGCAGCCTGGGACCTCACACCGGGGAGCTGTTTTTT; cdr3_aa: CASSLGPHTGELFF
clone_size: NA; j_call: TRBJ2-3; d_call: TRBD2; v_call: TRBV28; cdr3_nt: TGTGCCAGCAGTTTACCCTGGCAGGGGACTAGCGGGGGGAGAACCACAGATACGCAGTATTTT; cdr3_aa: CASSLPWQGTSGGRTTDTQYF
clone_size: once; j_call: TRBJ2-2; d_call: NA; v_call: TRBV4-2; cdr3_nt: TGTGCCAGCAGCCCCCGGGACGCTAAGAACACCGGGGAGCTGTTTTTT; cdr3_aa: CASSPRDAKNTGELFF
clone_size: NA; j_call: TRBJ1-2; d_call: TRBD1; v_call: TRBV4-1; cdr3_nt: TGCGCCAGCAGCCAAGTGGCACAGGGGGACTATGGCTACACCTTC; cdr3_aa: CASSQVAQGDYGYTF
clone_size: few; j_call: TRBJ1-1; d_call: NA; v_call: TRBV5-1; cdr3_nt: TGCGCCACCAGGTTTTCTCCGAACACTGAAGCTTTCTTT; cdr3_aa: CATRFSPNTEAFF
clone_size: NA; j_call: TRBJ1-1; d_call: NA; v_call: TRBV29-1; cdr3_nt: TGCAGCGGTGAGGCGGAGAACACTGAAGCTTTCTTT; cdr3_aa: CSGEAENTEAFF
clone_size: NA; j_call: TRBJ1-1; d_call: NA; v_call: TRBV2; cdr3_nt: TGTGCCAGCAGTGAAGAAAGGCAACGTCCGGGGATGAACACTGAAGCTTTCTTT; cdr3_aa: CASSEERQRPGMNTEAFF
clone_size: NA; j_call: TRBJ2-1; d_call: NA; v_call: TRBV7-6; cdr3_nt: TGTGCCAGCAGTTTAGACGGGGCGTACAATGAGCAGTTCTTC; cdr3_aa: CASSLDGAYNEQFF
clone_size: NA; j_call: TRBJ1-1; d_call: NA; v_call: TRBV2; cdr3_nt: TGTGCCAGCAGAGACGACACACAGGTTCCTGAAGCTTTCTTT; cdr3_aa: CASRDDTQVPEAFF
clone_size: once; j_call: TRBJ2-7; d_call: TRBD2; v_call: TRBV7-8; cdr3_nt: TGTGCCAGCAGCGTCCGACTAGCGGGCTACGAGCAGTACTTC; cdr3_aa: CASSVRLAGYEQYF
clone_size: once; j_call: TRBJ2-1; d_call: TRBD2; v_call: TRBV7-8; cdr3_nt: TGTGCCAGCAGCGTTTCTAGCGGGAACTACAATGAGCAGTTCTTC; cdr3_aa: CASSVSSGNYNEQFF
clone_size: NA; j_call: TRBJ2-7; d_call: NA; v_call: TRBV27; cdr3_nt: TGTGCCAGCACCAACGGGGCTCGCGAGCAGTACTTC; cdr3_aa: CASTNGAREQYF
clone_size: NA; j_call: TRBJ1-1; d_call: TRBD1; v_call: TRBV7-8; cdr3_nt: TGTGCCAGCAGCCAAGGACAGGGACTCTATATGAACACTGAAGCTTTCTTT; cdr3_aa: CASSQGQGLYMNTEAFF
clone_size: NA; j_call: TRBJ2-2; d_call: NA; v_call: TRBV11-1; cdr3_nt: TGTGCCAGCAGCCCAAGGTGGGGTTCCACCGGGGAGCTGTTTTTT; cdr3_aa: CASSPRWGSTGELFF
clone_size: NA; j_call: TRBJ1-1; d_call: NA; v_call: TRBV5-5; cdr3_nt: TGTGCCAGCAGCTTTTCCTGGACAGAGAAAGCTTTCTTT; cdr3_aa: CASSFSWTEKAFF